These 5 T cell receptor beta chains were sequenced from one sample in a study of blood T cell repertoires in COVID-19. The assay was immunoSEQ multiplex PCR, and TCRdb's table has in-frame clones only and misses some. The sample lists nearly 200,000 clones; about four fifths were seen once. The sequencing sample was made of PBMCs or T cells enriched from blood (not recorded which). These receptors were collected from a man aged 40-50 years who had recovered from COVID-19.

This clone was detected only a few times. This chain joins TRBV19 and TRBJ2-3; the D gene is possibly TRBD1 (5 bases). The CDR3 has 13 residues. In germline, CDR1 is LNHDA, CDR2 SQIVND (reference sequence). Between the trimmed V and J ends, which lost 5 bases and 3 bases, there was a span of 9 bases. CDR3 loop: CASSGQGTDTQYF. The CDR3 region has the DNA TGTGCCAGTAGTGGGCAGGGAACAGATACGCAGTATTTT.

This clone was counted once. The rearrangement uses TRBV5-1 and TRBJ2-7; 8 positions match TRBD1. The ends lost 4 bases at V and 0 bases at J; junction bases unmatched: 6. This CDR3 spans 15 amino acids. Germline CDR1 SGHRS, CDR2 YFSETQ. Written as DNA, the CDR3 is TGCGCCAGCAGCCTAGGACAGGGAGTCTCCTACGAGCAGTACTTC. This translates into CASSLGQGVSYEQYF.

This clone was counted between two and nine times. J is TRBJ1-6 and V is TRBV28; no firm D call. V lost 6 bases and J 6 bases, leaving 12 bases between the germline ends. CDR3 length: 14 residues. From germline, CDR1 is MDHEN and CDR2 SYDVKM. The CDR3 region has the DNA TGTGCCAGCAGGAGACCGAGCGTTAATTCACCCCTCCACTTT. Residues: CASRRPSVNSPLHF.

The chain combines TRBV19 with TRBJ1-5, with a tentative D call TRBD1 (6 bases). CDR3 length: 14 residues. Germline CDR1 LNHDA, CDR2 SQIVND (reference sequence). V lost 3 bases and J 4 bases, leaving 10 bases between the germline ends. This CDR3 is CASSITGINQPQHF. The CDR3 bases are TGTGCCAGTAGTATCACAGGGATAAATCAGCCCCAGCATTTT.

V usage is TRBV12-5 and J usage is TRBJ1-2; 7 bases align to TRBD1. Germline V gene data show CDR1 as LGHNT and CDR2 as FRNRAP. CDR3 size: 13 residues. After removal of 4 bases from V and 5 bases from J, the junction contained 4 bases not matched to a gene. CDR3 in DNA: TGTGCTAGTGGTTGGGACAGTTCTTATGGCTACACCTTC. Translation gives CASGWDSSYGYTF.